This T cell receptor (beta chain) came from a study of shared clonotypes between healthy human individuals. Study overall: Samples came from two female and a few male donors aged 18 to 49.

Study-level findings and limits: Relative to clonotypes present in all four donors, those not shared had lower generation probabilities.

The run depth of the assay was deep. Investigators spread the genomic DNA of each subset evenly over several immunoSEQ plates. Generated by immunoSEQ multiplex PCR, the TCRdb table keeps only in-frame clones and is missing some. This table holds 2 million to 2.5 million clones, 90% to 95% found once. Note on this clone: Its target is not known.

This TCR was sampled from a man between 18 and 35 years old in good health. Some clones in this sample may be carry-over from other donors' samples. The sequenced sample was naive CD4+ T cells from PBMCs. The subset is: CD45RA+ positively selected.

The CDR3 coding sequence is TGTGCTAGTGCTATTCAAGCGGGAGGGAGTACCGGGGAGCTGTTTTTT. It yields the protein CASAIQAGGSTGELFF. The chain carries TRBV12-5 and TRBJ2-2; 10 bases map to TRBD2. Germline V gene lookup returns CDR1 LGHNT and CDR2 FRNRAP. This CDR3 is built from 16 residues. The V and J ends lost 7 bases and 5 bases, in that order; junction bases with no gene match: 10.